This T cell receptor (beta chain) emerged from a study of early T cells in non-severe SARS-CoV-2 infection. The overall study: The sequenced material was bulk RNA from unsorted whole blood, and its chains were unpaired.

TCRdb ran MiXCR on the 5' RACE reads and lists one entry per CDR3 protein. The data contain just under 85,000 distinct CDR3 sequences, about 9.4% of them seen just once; the ten biggest clones take up around 8%. This clonotype was counted only a few times. This receptor was taken from an adult who was a healthcare worker with PCR-confirmed SARS-CoV-2 infection or an uninfected control (not recorded which). Sample: whole blood, taken at baseline.

In DNA, the CDR3 is TGCAGTGCTAGGGTAGACAGGGACCACGAGCAGTACTTC. Translated, it gives CSARVDRDHEQYF. The chain couples TRBV20-1 to TRBJ2-7; 7 positions agree with TRBD1. CDR1 DFQATT and CDR2 SNEGSKA come from the germline V gene (reference sequence). With 3 bases clipped from V and 5 bases from J, the junction kept 7 bases outside the gene matches. The CDR3 totals 13 residues.